This T cell receptor beta chain was profiled in a study of blood T cell repertoires in COVID-19. About the research overall: Samples representing acute and convalescent COVID-19 were sourced from the United States, Italy and Spain.

As originally analysed: From reference gene primer amplification, estimates of nucleated cell counts were derived. TCRdb's table, derived via immunoSEQ multiplex PCR, lists solely in-frame clones and lacks some. V and J calls and clone size follow that table, whereas D and trimming were derived from the DNA. The top ten clones hold about 1.5% of a sample with about 430,000 clones, about 88% of them seen once. The CDR3 loop spans 15 amino acids. The V and J ends lost 3 bases and 1 base respectively, with 13 bases between them. Germline CDR1 is SGHRS and CDR2 is YFSETQ. The material sequenced was PBMCs or T cells enriched from blood (not recorded which). The receptor was derived from a young woman who had been exposed to COVID-19. The chain uses TRBV5-1 and TRBJ2-5; D may be TRBD1 (6 bases). The DNA for the CDR3 is TGCGCCAGCAGCTACCCCCAGGGGAGCCAAGAGACCCAGTACTTC. It encodes CASSYPQGSQETQYF.